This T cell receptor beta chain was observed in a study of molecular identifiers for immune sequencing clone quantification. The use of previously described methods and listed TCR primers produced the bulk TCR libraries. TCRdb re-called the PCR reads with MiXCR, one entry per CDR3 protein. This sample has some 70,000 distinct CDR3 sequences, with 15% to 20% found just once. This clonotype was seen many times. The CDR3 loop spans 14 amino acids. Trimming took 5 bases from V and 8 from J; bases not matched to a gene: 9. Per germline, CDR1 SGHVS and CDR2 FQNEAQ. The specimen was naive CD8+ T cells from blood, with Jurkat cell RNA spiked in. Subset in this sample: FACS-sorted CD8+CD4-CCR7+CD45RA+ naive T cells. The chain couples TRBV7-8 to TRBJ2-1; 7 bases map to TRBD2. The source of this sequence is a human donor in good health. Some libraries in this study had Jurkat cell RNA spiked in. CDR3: CASSPQRDSDEQFF. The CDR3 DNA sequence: TGTGCCAGCAGCCCCCAGCGGGATAGCGATGAGCAGTTCTTC.